This T cell receptor beta chain was sequenced in a study of CD8+ T cells in alopecia areata (dated 2018 in TCRdb). Background on the whole study: Treated patients were enrolled in an open-label pilot trial of oral tofacitinib at 5 to 10 mg twice daily for moderate-to-severe alopecia areata. The RNA source kit depended on sample type: the PAXgene miRNA kit for fixed scalp, the miRNeasy kit for PBMCs, and the RNeasy kit for mouse skin. Scalp clonality was compared among normal scalp (n=4), patchy alopecia areata scalp (n=8), and alopecia totalis/universalis scalp (n=8). High-throughput TCRbeta sequencing was used to examine T cell clonal expansion in alopecia areata in both the C3H/HeJ mouse model and human patients. For the treated patients, the SALT score, which quantifies what percentage of scalp surface area is affected, served as the measure of disease severity. Tofacitinib was given for 6 to 18 months, followed by 6 months of follow-up off drug to assess delayed response and recurrence. In humans, TCRbeta sequencing was performed on scalp tissue and on sorted CD4+ and CD8+ peripheral blood T cells from healthy controls and from patients with patchy or totalis/universalis alopecia areata. Biopsies were taken from tofacitinib-treated patients at baseline and again at 4 and 24 weeks into treatment, and several of those patients also had a later scalp biopsy. immunoSEQ multiplex PCR using 35 Vbeta forward primers and 13 Jbeta reverse primers was used to amplify TCRbeta CDR3 regions. Results the study describes overall, beyond this receptor: Tofacitinib significantly decreased scalp clonality and the number of expanded CD8+ clones among the top 100 scalp clones. Scalp TCR repertoire analysis is complicated because resident alphabeta T cells in normal human skin are also sequenced, whereas mouse skin is dominated by gammadelta T cells. Shared TCR sequences between patients were less evident than in mice, which may be partly attributable to HLA diversity in the patient population. Many expanded lesional clones were found to persist in scalp and blood during tofacitinib treatment, and relapse after treatment cessation may be partly explained by this persistence. Because the treated cohort was small and had just a single nonresponder, larger studies are needed to establish links between baseline CD8+ expansion and response. Higher clonality and more expanded CD8+ clones were observed in lesional scalp than in normal scalp, particularly in alopecia totalis/universalis, a finding suggestive of antigenic drive.

As for this clone: Its binding antigen is unknown. Base qualities are not at hand, and no much larger clone is one base apart.

Inclusive of the bounding cysteine and phenylalanine, the CDR3 is 16 residues long. Only the CDR3 DNA stays, 48 bases, in frame from base 1. CDR1 and CDR2, per the germline V gene (reference sequence), are LNHDA and SQIVND. V and J are trimmed by 4 bases and 0 bases, and the gene matches miss 5 bases of the junction. What the time point label conveys for this sample: roughly 24 weeks on oral tofacitinib. The label giving this sample's treatment or condition can be read as: oral pan-JAK inhibitor, 5-10 mg twice daily. Lesional scalp punch biopsies and peripheral blood were obtained from alopecia areata patients. After PBMCs were isolated by density centrifugation and stained for CD3, CD4 and CD8, a FACSAria was used to sort CD4+ and CD8+ T cells. The method behind the library was the immunoSEQ multiplex PCR assay. To provide template for TCR sequencing, every sample had RNA extracted and reverse transcribed into cDNA. First-strand cDNA was synthesized using SuperScript III with a 2:1 mix of oligo-dT and random hexamers. A synthetic immune receptor repertoire was used to assess amplification bias, and residual bias was removed computationally. Turning to the authors' computational methods: Raw reads were preprocessed to remove errors, and CDR3 was defined according to IMGT conventions as the region from the conserved cysteine to phenylalanine. Clonality was computed as 1 minus the Shannon entropy, with the entropy normalized by log2 of the number of productive unique TCRs. Whether each scalp clone was CD4 or CD8 was inferred by checking scalp TCRbeta sequences against the CD4 and CD8 repertoires from sorted blood. Sourced from immuneACCESS, this table was stored by TCRdb with only in-frame sequences that have V and J called. A share of the clones is absent; for the studies checked, an unresolved V gene accounts for under half, and the remainder has no known explanation. V and J calls and clone size come straight from that table; D and trimming were deduced from the DNA. Counted in this sample were around 150,000 clones; 55% to 75% of them appeared once. 14% of the sample is taken by the ten largest.

Source: CD4+ T cells sorted from blood, taken at week 24, from a patient treated with tofacitinib. The source is a human donor with alopecia areata. The rearranged segments are TRBV19 and TRBJ2-3, and TRBD2 matches 9 of the central bases. The CDR3 protein is CASSTPAGGSTDTQYF. The bases are TGTGCCAGTAGTACCCCAGCGGGGGGAAGCACAGATACGCAGTATTTT.